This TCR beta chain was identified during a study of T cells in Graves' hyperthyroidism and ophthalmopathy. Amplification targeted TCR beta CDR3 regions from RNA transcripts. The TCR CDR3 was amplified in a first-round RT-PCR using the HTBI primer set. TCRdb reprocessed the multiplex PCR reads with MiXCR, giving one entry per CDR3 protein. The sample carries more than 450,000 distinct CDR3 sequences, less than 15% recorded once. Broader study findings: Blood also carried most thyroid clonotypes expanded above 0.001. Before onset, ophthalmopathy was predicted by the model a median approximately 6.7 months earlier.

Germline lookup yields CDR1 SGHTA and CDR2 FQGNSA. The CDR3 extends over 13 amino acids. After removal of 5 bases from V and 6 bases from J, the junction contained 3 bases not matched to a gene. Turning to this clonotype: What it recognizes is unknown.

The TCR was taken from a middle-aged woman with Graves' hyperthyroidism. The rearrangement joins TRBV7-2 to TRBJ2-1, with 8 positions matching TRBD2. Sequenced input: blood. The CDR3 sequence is CASSVGTSNEQFF. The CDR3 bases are TGTGCCAGCAGCGTTGGGACTAGCAATGAGCAGTTCTTC.